This T cell receptor beta chain is from a study of human T cells and chemical hapten exposure. Time point described: healthy volunteer bleed at 2 weeks. Total RNA came from unfractionated whole blood. The germline V gene encodes CDR1 MNHEY and CDR2 SVGEGT. The CDR3 runs 15 residues. V was clipped by 7 bases and J by 0 bases, with 13 bases between them. TCRdb reprocessed the RACE reads with MiXCR, giving one entry per CDR3 protein. The repertoire holds around 130,000 distinct CDR3 sequences, with roughly 9.5% as singletons. The receptor's source is a male donor in good health. Some clones in this sample may be carry-over from other donors' samples. V usage is TRBV6-2 or TRBV6-3 and J usage is TRBJ2-4; D might be TRBD1 (6 bases). Sample: whole blood. The CDR3 region has the DNA TGTGCCAGCAACAAAGGGGGAGTAGCCAAAAACATTCAGTACTTC. Translated, it gives CASNKGGVAKNIQYF.